This T cell receptor beta chain was sequenced during a study of PD-L1 blockade in urothelial cancer. Study in general: Atezolizumab therapy began for patients around 2014, dosed at 1,200 mg intravenously every 3 weeks. Treatment start was followed by blood analysis at 3 weeks (second dose) and again at 6 weeks. Males with bladder-origin urothelial cancer constituted about 90% of the 29 patients.

The time point was: peripheral blood 6 weeks after treatment start. Per-patient samples, pretreatment and on-treatment, numbered 1 to 8. Germline V gives CDR1 MGHRA, CDR2 YSYEKL. The CDR3 extends over 15 amino acids. V shed 3 bases and J 5 bases; nucleotides not matched to a gene: 8. This table comes from immunoSEQ multiplex PCR, and its TCRdb copy is limited to in-frame clones, with some not included. The sample carries 48,000 or so clones, approximately 81% recorded once. The V and J genes are TRBV4-1 and TRBJ2-5, with 8 bases that match TRBD2. The starting material was PBMCs, obtained around atezolizumab (anti-PD-L1) treatment. This TCR was sampled from a man in his 70s with urothelial cancer. The CDR3 nucleotides read TGCGCCAGCAGCCATATGTCGGGGGGGGTGGAGACCCAGTACTTC. Its translation: CASSHMSGGVETQYF.